This T cell receptor beta chain derives from a study of shared clonotypes between healthy human individuals. Clones were read by immunoSEQ multiplex PCR, and TCRdb kept only the in-frame ones, dropping some. The table shows roughly 2.2 million clones, with under 95% occurring only once. Recent vaccinations or acute infections were absent in the healthy HIV-negative adult donors. The authors divided CD4+ cells into CD45RA+ naive and CD45RA-negative memory subsets. This CDR3 contains 14 residues. CDR1 is MNHEY and CDR2 is SVGAGI in the germline V gene. V lost 6 bases and J lost 0, with 9 bases in between. A remark on this clone: Antigen unknown.

Study observations and caveats: Naive CD4 clonotypes were shared across several donors at roughly 5.5%. Lower generation probabilities were found for non-shared clonotypes than for those shared by all four donors.

Material for sequencing was naive CD4+ T cells from PBMCs. Stated subset: CD45RA+ positively selected. This receptor was obtained from a man younger than 35 in good health. Some clones in this sample may be carry-over from other donors' samples. The chain employs TRBV6-5 and TRBJ1-3; no clear D gene. CDR3 nucleotide sequence: TGTGCCAGCAGCGCGGTCTACTCTGGAAACACCATATATTTT. Amino acids: CASSAVYSGNTIYF.